This T cell receptor beta chain was identified during a study of beta chain features in type 1 diabetes. General study findings and limits: TCRB CDR3s from Type 1 diabetes patients were moderately but significantly shorter in all four CD4+ subsets.

The authors reverse transcribed all of the isolated RNA, so sequencing captured expressed TCRB transcripts. Clones were sequenced by immunoSEQ multiplex PCR, and TCRdb holds only the in-frame ones, with some missing. The sample lists 640,000 or so clones; around an eighth were seen once. This clone showed up just a few times. Antigen specificity is unknown. Germline V gene lookup returns CDR1 MNHEY and CDR2 SVGAGI. The CDR3 is 15 residues long. V trimming: 0 bases; J trimming: 6 bases; junction bases outside the gene matches: 7. V and J are TRBV6-5 and TRBJ1-2; TRBD1 aligns across 7 bases. The source is a man between 18 and 35 years old with type 1 diabetes. The source material was naive CD4+ T cells from blood. The CDR3 DNA sequence: TGTGCCAGCAGTTACTCGGAGGGGGCGCGGGATGGCTACACCTTC. Protein product: CASSYSEGARDGYTF.